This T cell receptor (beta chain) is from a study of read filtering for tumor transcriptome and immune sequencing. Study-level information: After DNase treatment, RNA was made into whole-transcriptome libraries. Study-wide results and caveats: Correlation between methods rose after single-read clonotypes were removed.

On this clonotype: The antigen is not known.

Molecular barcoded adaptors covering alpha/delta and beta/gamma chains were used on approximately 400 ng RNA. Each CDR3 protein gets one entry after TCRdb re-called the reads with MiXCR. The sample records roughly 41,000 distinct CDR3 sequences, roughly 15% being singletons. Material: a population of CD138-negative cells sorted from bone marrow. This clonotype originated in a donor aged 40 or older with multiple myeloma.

The CDR3: CASSSQRGPYEQYF. As DNA, the CDR3 is TGCGCCAGCAGCTCTCAGAGAGGCCCCTACGAGCAGTACTTC. The V call is TRBV4-3, the J call TRBJ2-7; unclear D gene. The CDR3 is 14 residues long. V lost 5 bases to trimming and J lost 2 bases, with 13 bases between them. The germline V gene has CDR1 LGHNA and CDR2 YSLEER.